Shown below are 10 T cell receptor beta chains from a single sample sequenced in a study of blood T cell repertoires in COVID-19. The protocol was immunoSEQ multiplex PCR, while the TCRdb copy is restricted to in-frame clones and leaves out a portion. The data contain approximately 380,000 clones, approximately 90% of them singletons. The sequencing input was PBMCs or T cells enriched from blood (not recorded which). These TCRs come from a woman aged 18 to 35 who had recovered from COVID-19.

The V gene is TRBV19, the J gene TRBJ1-1, with 8 bases aligning to TRBD1. J gave up 8 bases and V 4 bases, and 9 bases lay outside the gene matches. CDR3 length equals 14 residues. Per the germline V gene, CDR1 is LNHDA and CDR2 is SQIVND (reference sequence). DNA for the CDR3: TGTGCCAGTAGTACCCGGACAGGGCATAGAGAAGCTTTCTTT. Its protein is CASSTRTGHREAFF.

This sequence joins TRBV10-2 and TRBJ1-1, with D hard to call. The CDR3 extends over 12 amino acids. The germline V and J ends were trimmed by 0 bases and 5 bases, with 4 bases remaining between them. Germline loops: CDR1 WSHSY, CDR2 SAAADI. CDR3 protein: CASSESHTEAFF. The CDR3 DNA sequence: TGCGCCAGCAGTGAGTCTCATACTGAAGCTTTCTTT.

The genes are TRBV2 and TRBJ1-5, with TRBD1 as a possible D gene (5 bases). The ends were cut back, 7 bases at V and 3 bases at J, with 10 bases in the middle. Germline loops: CDR1 SNHLY, CDR2 FYNNEI. The CDR3 loop spans 13 amino acids. The CDR3 region is CASTQDNNQPQHF. The CDR3 bases are TGTGCCAGCACTCAGGACAACAATCAGCCCCAGCATTTT.

The chain is built from TRBV27 and TRBJ2-7; TRBD1 matches at 8 bases. This CDR3 region has 15 residues. Germline CDR1 MNHEY, CDR2 SMNVEV (reference sequence). V was clipped by 0 bases and J by 1 base; unmatched bases: 2. The CDR3: CASSLSWDRSYEQYF. The CDR3 DNA sequence: TGTGCCAGCAGTTTATCCTGGGACAGGTCCTACGAGCAGTACTTC.

The V gene is TRBV7-8, the J gene TRBJ1-5, with D perhaps TRBD1 (5 bases). This CDR3 contains 16 residues. Germline CDR1 reads SGHVS; CDR2 reads FQNEAQ. Trimming removed 5 bases at V and 6 bases at J, with 20 bases between. The CDR3 region is CASSESTSGFGQPQHF. Written as DNA, the CDR3 is TGTGCCAGCAGCGAATCGACCTCAGGGTTTGGTCAGCCCCAGCATTTT.

The chain uses TRBV6-1 and TRBJ2-7; 7 bases are a match to TRBD1. With V trimmed by 2 bases and J by 1 base, 8 bases remained unmatched. Germline V CDR1 and CDR2: MNHNS, SASEGT. The length of the CDR3 is 16 residues. CDR3 residues: CASSEYIGTASYEQYF. The DNA for the CDR3 is TGTGCCAGCAGTGAATATATCGGGACAGCTTCCTACGAGCAGTACTTC.

This clone was found once. The rearrangement links TRBV11-3 to TRBJ2-1; possible D gene TRBD1, 6 bases. The V and J ends lost 0 bases and 2 bases respectively, with 14 bases between them. Germline V gene data show CDR1 as SGHNT and CDR2 as YENEEA. The CDR3 totals 17 residues. CDR3 residues: CASSLDGHRETYNEQFF. CDR3 bases: TGTGCCAGCAGCTTAGATGGTCACAGGGAGACCTACAATGAGCAGTTCTTC.

This chain connects TRBV9 to TRBJ2-1, with 8 bases matching TRBD2. Looked up from germline, CDR1 is SGDLS and CDR2 is YYNGEE. V lost 3 bases to trimming and J lost 7 bases; unmatched junction nucleotides: 9. The CDR3 is 15 residues long. The CDR3 loop is CASSASGSPGNEQFF. The CDR3 DNA is TGTGCCAGCAGCGCTAGCGGGTCCCCCGGGAATGAGCAGTTCTTC. Looking up the rest from reference TRBV9 and TRBJ2-1 gives the full variable domain: DSGVTQTPKHLITATGQRVTLRCSPRSGDLSVYWYQQSLDQGLQFLIQYYNGEERAKGNILERFSAQQFPDLHSELNLSSLELGDSALYFCASSASGSPGNEQFFGPGTRLTVL.

This chain uses TRBV7-2 with TRBJ1-5; D unclear. V lost 5 bases to trimming and J lost 1 base, with 6 bases between them. Germline-derived CDR1 and CDR2 are SGHTA and FQGNSA. The CDR3 length is 13 residues. The CDR3 bases are TGTGCCAGCAGCCGTAGAAGCAATCAGCCCCAGCATTTT. This translates into CASSRRSNQPQHF.

V and J are TRBV19 and TRBJ2-1, with D perhaps TRBD1 (6 bases). Trimming cost V 5 bases and J 6 bases, with 11 bases left between them. The CDR3 loop spans 13 amino acids. The germline gives CDR1 LNHDA, CDR2 SQIVND (reference sequence). The CDR3 here is CASSWNRANEQFF. The CDR3 nucleotides are TGTGCCAGTAGTTGGAACAGGGCCAATGAGCAGTTCTTC.